Presented here are 16 T cell receptor beta chains from one specimen sequenced in a study of blood T cell repertoires in COVID-19. The table came from immunoSEQ multiplex PCR; TCRdb's copy has only in-frame clones and leaves some out. The sample carries more than 200,000 clones, roughly 88% recorded once. Source material: peripheral blood. All receptors come from a man of 80 years or more with acute or convalescent COVID-19.

This clone occurred once. This chain links TRBV7-9 with TRBJ2-1; the D is unclear. Trimming left V 1 base short and J 2 bases short, with 9 bases between. CDR1 is SEHNR and CDR2 is FQNEAQ in the germline V gene (reference sequence). The CDR3 runs to 15 residues. CDR3 sequence: CASSLVSLAYNEQFF. The CDR3 coding sequence is TGTGCCAGCAGCTTAGTAAGCCTAGCCTACAATGAGCAGTTCTTC. The entire variable domain, with the rest obtained from reference TRBV7-9 and TRBJ2-1, is as follows: DTGVSQNPRHKITKRGQNVTFRCDPISEHNRLYWYRQTLGQGPEFLTYFQNEAQLEKSRLLSDRFSAERPKGSFSTLEIQRTEQGDSAMYLCASSLVSLAYNEQFFGPGTRLTVL.

The V call is TRBV27, the J call TRBJ1-1; D gene uncertain. Trimming left V 4 bases short and J 0 bases short, with 6 bases between. Germline V CDR1 and CDR2: MNHEY, SMNVEV (reference sequence). This CDR3 contains 13 residues. This chain's CDR3 is CASSYRVNTEAFF. The CDR3 DNA sequence: TGTGCCAGCAGTTACCGAGTGAACACTGAAGCTTTCTTT.

In this sample, this clone turned up a few times. The V gene is TRBV5-1, the J gene TRBJ1-5; TRBD1 aligns across 7 bases. Germline CDR1 SGHRS, CDR2 YFSETQ. Germline trimming cut 3 bases from V and 2 bases from J; bases unmatched to any gene: 2. This CDR3 has 14 residues. The DNA for the CDR3 is TGCGCCAGCAGCTACAGGGGAGGCAATCAGCCCCAGCATTTT. Translation: CASSYRGGNQPQHF. Full variable domain (outside the CDR3, taken from reference TRBV5-1 and TRBJ1-5): KAGVTQTPRYLIKTRGQQVTLSCSPISGHRSVSWYQQTPGQGLQFLFEYFSETQRNKGNFPGRFSGRQFSNSRSEMNVSTLELGDSALYLCASSYRGGNQPQHFGDGTRLSIL.

The chain is built from TRBV5-1 and TRBJ2-1, with D possibly being TRBD1 (5 bases). The CDR3 is 16 amino acids. Per germline, CDR1 SGHRS and CDR2 YFSETQ. Between the trimmed V and J ends, which lost 0 bases and 4 bases, there was a span of 14 bases. CDR3: CASSLASTGSYNEQFF. In DNA form, the CDR3 reads TGCGCCAGCAGCTTGGCCAGTACAGGCTCTTACAATGAGCAGTTCTTC.

The chain combines TRBV28 with TRBJ2-5, with 8 positions matching TRBD2. This CDR3 spans 13 amino acids. Trimming took 7 bases from V and 4 from J; bases not matched to a gene: 5. Germline V gene lookup returns CDR1 MDHEN and CDR2 SYDVKM. The CDR3 coding sequence is TGTGCCAGCACTCGGGGGGGAGGAGAGACCCAGTACTTC. Encoded protein: CASTRGGGETQYF. The variable domain in full, completed from reference TRBV28 and TRBJ2-5, reads DVKVTQSSRYLVKRTGEKVFLECVQDMDHENMFWYRQDPGLGLRLIYFSYDVKMKEKGDIPEGYSVSREKKERFSLILESASTNQTSMYLCASTRGGGETQYFGPGTRLLVL.

The rearrangement joins TRBV7-9 to TRBJ2-5, with TRBD2 identical over 15 bases. The J segment lost 2 bases and the V segment lost 5 bases, leaving 12 bases of the junction unmatched. CDR1 is SEHNR and CDR2 is FQNEAQ in the germline V gene (reference sequence). The CDR3 is 19 residues long. This CDR3 is CASSQQMGLAGGNQETQYF. CDR3 DNA sequence: TGTGCCAGCAGCCAGCAGATGGGACTAGCGGGGGGAAATCAAGAGACCCAGTACTTC.

This clone has only a few counts. The chain uses TRBV7-9 and TRBJ2-3; D is uncertain. The CDR3 is made up of 13 amino acids. Between the trimmed V and J ends, which lost 4 bases and 4 bases, there was a span of 9 bases. CDR1 is SEHNR and CDR2 is FQNEAQ in the germline V gene (reference sequence). The CDR3, as DNA: TGTGCCAGCAGCTCTCCGTTCGCAGATACGCAGTATTTT. Amino acids: CASSSPFADTQYF.

The rearrangement links TRBV9 to TRBJ2-5; tentatively, D is TRBD1 (7 bases). Trimming shortened V by 3 bases and J by 5 bases, and 14 bases separated the two germline ends. Germline CDR1 SGDLS, CDR2 YYNGEE. The CDR3 length is 14 residues. CDR3 DNA sequence: TGTGCCAGCAGCGCCCGACAGGGAGGCGAGACCCAGTACTTC. Translation: CASSARQGGETQYF.

This chain connects TRBV5-1 to TRBJ2-7, with D possibly being TRBD2 (6 bases). Germline CDR1 is SGHRS and CDR2 is YFSETQ. The ends were cut back, 0 bases at V and 4 bases at J, with 14 bases in the middle. This CDR3 comprises 15 residues. CDR3 loop: CASSLAGGSGYEQYF. CDR3 DNA: TGCGCCAGCAGCTTGGCCGGAGGGAGTGGGTACGAGCAGTACTTC.

This sequence joins TRBV7-3 and TRBJ1-2; D gene ambiguous. Germline CDR1 and CDR2: SGHTA and FQGTGA. V lost 2 bases and J 7 bases, leaving 11 bases between the germline ends. This CDR3 comprises 13 residues. The CDR3 DNA is TGTGCCAGCAGCTTATTTGCCGGGTCTGGCTACACCTTC. Protein sequence: CASSLFAGSGYTF.

This clone occurred a few times. Sequence at one end of the junction differs from germline and may be a read error. CDR3: CASSLARTFPPYNSPLHF. The CDR3 nucleotides read TGTGCTAGCAGCTTAGCGCGGACATTCCCCCCCTATAATTCACCCCTCCACTTT. The V call is TRBV7-7, the J call TRBJ1-6, with a possible D match to TRBD1 (5 bases). Germline assignment: CDR1 SSHAT and CDR2 FNYEAQ (reference sequence). This CDR3 region has 18 residues.

The chain combines TRBV7-2 with TRBJ2-1; TRBD1 aligns across 9 bases. V lost 0 bases to trimming and J lost 5 bases; unmatched junction nucleotides: 5. The germline CDR1 and CDR2 sequences are SGHTA and FQGNSA. The CDR3 runs to 16 residues. The CDR3 loop is CASSLAGTGQNNEQFF. CDR3 nucleotides: TGTGCCAGCAGCTTAGCCGGGACAGGGCAAAACAATGAGCAGTTCTTC. Based on the CDR3 plus reference TRBV7-2 and TRBJ2-1, the full variable domain is GAGVSQSPSNKVTEKGKDVELRCDPISGHTALYWYRQSLGQGLEFLIYFQGNSAPDKSGLPSDRFSAERTGGSVSTLTIQRTQQEDSAVYLCASSLAGTGQNNEQFFGPGTRLTVL.

The chain combines TRBV7-2 with TRBJ2-5; D gene ambiguous. Trimming left V 4 bases short and J 5 bases short, with 5 bases between. CDR1 is SGHTA, CDR2 FQGNSA, per germline. The CDR3 has 11 amino acids. The CDR3 nucleotides read TGTGCCAGCAGCTCCCCGGAGACCCAGTACTTC. It codes for CASSSPETQYF. Drawing the rest from reference TRBV7-2 and TRBJ2-5, the complete variable domain is GAGVSQSPSNKVTEKGKDVELRCDPISGHTALYWYRQSLGQGLEFLIYFQGNSAPDKSGLPSDRFSAERTGGSVSTLTIQRTQQEDSAVYLCASSSPETQYFGPGTRLLVL.

About this clone: One end of the junction fails to match germline, which may point to a read error. The rearrangement links TRBV6-5 to TRBJ2-1, with 10 bases matching TRBD1. The CDR3 is 12 residues long. Per the germline V gene, CDR1 is MNHEY and CDR2 is SVGAGI. The CDR3 is CASKPSGQGLLF. The DNA for the CDR3 is TGTGCCAGCAAACCGTCGGGACAGGGGCTGCTCTTC.

V usage is TRBV7-2 and J usage is TRBJ2-1, with 10 bases matching TRBD2. Per the germline V gene, CDR1 is SGHTA and CDR2 is FQGNSA. J gave up 10 bases and V 4 bases, and 10 bases lay outside the gene matches. This CDR3 has 15 residues. CDR3 coding DNA: TGTGCCAGCAGCTATGGGACTAGCGCCCTTAACGAGCAGTTCTTC. This codes for CASSYGTSALNEQFF.

The chain employs TRBV4-3 and TRBJ2-5; D possibly corresponds to TRBD1 (5 bases). Germline V gives CDR1 LGHNA, CDR2 YSLEER. Trimming stripped 1 base from V and 5 bases from J, with 17 bases between. The CDR3 covers 16 residues. The CDR3 spells CASSQAWAGIDETQYF. The CDR3 DNA is TGCGCCAGCAGCCAAGCTTGGGCAGGGATCGATGAGACCCAGTACTTC.